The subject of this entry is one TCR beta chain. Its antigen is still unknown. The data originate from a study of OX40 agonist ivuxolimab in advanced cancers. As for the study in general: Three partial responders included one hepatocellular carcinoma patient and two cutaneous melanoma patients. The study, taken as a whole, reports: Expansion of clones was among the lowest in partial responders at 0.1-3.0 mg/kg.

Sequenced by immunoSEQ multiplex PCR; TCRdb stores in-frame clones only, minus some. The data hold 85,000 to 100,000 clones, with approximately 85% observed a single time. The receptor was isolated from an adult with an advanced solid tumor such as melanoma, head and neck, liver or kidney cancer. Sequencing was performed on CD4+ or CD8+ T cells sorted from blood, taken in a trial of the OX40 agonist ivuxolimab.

The CDR3 region has the DNA TGTGCCAGCAGCAAAGAGAGGACAGGGATTCATCAGCCCCAGCATTTT. This sequence encodes CASSKERTGIHQPQHF. The rearrangement links TRBV21-1 to TRBJ1-5; TRBD1, the D gene given by the table, was not confirmed from the DNA. TRBV21-1 is designated a pseudogene. There are 16 residues in the CDR3.